This T cell receptor beta chain appears in the sequencing data of a study of T-cell reconstitution after alpha-beta-depleted transplantation in children. The authors prepared the TCRbeta library with unique molecular identifiers. TCRdb re-derived calls from the PCR reads in MiXCR, one entry per CDR3 protein. The top ten clones hold approximately 2.3% of a sample with about 500,000 distinct CDR3 sequences, less than 35% of them seen once. This CDR3 has 13 amino acids. The V end lost 6 bases, the J end lost 2 bases, and 13 bases lay between the germline ends. Germline V lookup: CDR1 DFQATT, CDR2 SNEGSKA (reference sequence).

This sample comprised PBMCs from the stem cell graft donor, obtained from the stem cell graft. This sequence was found in a human donor who donated a stem cell graft to a child with aplastic anemia. The chain carries TRBV20-1 and TRBJ1-2; TRBD1 might be the D (5 bases). Written as DNA, the CDR3 is TGCAGTGCCACAATCAGGGAGAACTATGGCTACACCTTC. Its protein is CSATIRENYGYTF.